Presented here are 31 T cell receptor beta chains from one specimen sequenced in a study of graft-versus-host responses after intestinal transplantation. The assay was immunoSEQ multiplex PCR, and TCRdb's table has in-frame clones only and misses some. The repertoire holds over 100,000 clones, with 90% to 95% as singletons. Their specific antigens are unknown. The material was unstimulated CD8+ T cells sorted from spleen or lymph node cells, obtained before transplant. Source of these receptors: a human donor who was the organ donor for an intestinal transplant.

The V call is TRBV5-4, the J call TRBJ1-1; 7 nucleotides match TRBD1. The CDR3 is 17 residues long. Germline-derived CDR1 and CDR2 are SGHNT and YYREEE (reference sequence). The V and J ends lost 4 bases and 3 bases, in that order; junction bases with no gene match: 15. The CDR3 protein is CASSPGGRGGSDTEAFF. Written as DNA, the CDR3 is TGTGCCAGCAGCCCAGGGGGTAGAGGGGGGAGTGACACTGAAGCTTTCTTT. Full variable domain (remainder filled in from reference TRBV5-4 and TRBJ1-1): ETGVTQSPTHLIKTRGQQVTLRCSSQSGHNTVSWYQQALGQGPQFIFQYYREEENGRGNFPPRFSGLQFPNYSSELNVNALELDDSALYLCASSPGGRGGSDTEAFFGQGTRLTVV.

The DNA for the CDR3 is TGTGCCAGCAGCCCAGGGTTGGCTAGCGGGCGTCAAGAGACCCAGTACTTC. Translated, it gives CASSPGLASGRQETQYF. The V call is TRBV7-6, the J call TRBJ2-5, with 8 bases fitting TRBD2. V was clipped by 5 bases and J by 2 bases; unmatched bases: 13. Germline assignment: CDR1 SGHVS and CDR2 FNYEAQ. The CDR3 runs to 17 residues.

This sequence joins TRBV19 and TRBJ1-3, with unresolved D. Trimming left V 5 bases short and J 0 bases short, with 8 bases between. The CDR3 is 14 amino acids. Germline-derived CDR1 and CDR2 are LNHDA and SQIVND (reference sequence). The CDR3 nucleotides are TGTGCCAGTAGTTCCAGTAGCTCTGGAAACACCATATATTTT. Its translation is CASSSSSSGNTIYF.

This sequence joins TRBV6-1 and TRBJ1-4; TRBD1 matches 9 bases. Germline V gives CDR1 MNHNS, CDR2 SASEGT. The CDR3 is made up of 17 amino acids. V was pared by 3 bases and J by 8 bases, with 13 bases of the junction left unmatched. The CDR3: CASSDWGQGRGWEKLFF. CDR3 coding DNA: TGTGCCAGCAGTGACTGGGGACAGGGAAGGGGTTGGGAAAAACTGTTTTTT.

V and J are TRBV4-1 and TRBJ2-7, with 10 bases matching TRBD2. The CDR3 extends over 15 amino acids. From germline, CDR1 is MGHRA and CDR2 YSYEKL. V shed 5 bases, J shed 4 bases, and the junction held 8 bases outside the gene matches. Written as DNA, the CDR3 is TGCGCCAGCAGCTTTAGGACTAGCGGCGTTTACGAGCAGTACTTC. It encodes CASSFRTSGVYEQYF.

Note on this clone: Other DNA sequences in this specimen translate into the identical CDR3. This sequence joins TRBV7-9 and TRBJ1-1, with D hard to call. This CDR3 is 13 amino acids long. V was trimmed by 1 base and J by 2 bases, leaving 5 bases between them. Germline V lookup: CDR1 SEHNR, CDR2 FQNEAQ (reference sequence). CDR3 sequence: CASSLDRNTEAFF. CDR3 DNA: TGTGCCAGCAGCTTAGACAGAAACACTGAAGCTTTCTTT.

This chain joins TRBV10-3 and TRBJ2-7, with D maybe TRBD1 (6 bases). CDR3 length equals 11 residues. CDR1 ENHRY and CDR2 SYGVKD come from the germline V gene. V lost 6 bases and J 4 bases, leaving 7 bases between the germline ends. The CDR3 reads CAIRDSYEQYF. Written as DNA, the CDR3 is TGTGCCATCAGGGACAGTTACGAGCAGTACTTC.

The chain carries TRBV6-5 and TRBJ2-5; no reliable D call. Germline V gene lookup returns CDR1 MNHEY and CDR2 SVGAGI. Trimming removed 2 bases from V and 6 bases from J, with 4 bases in between. The CDR3 is made up of 11 amino acids. As DNA, the CDR3 is TGTGCCAGCAGTTACGGGAAGACCCAGTACTTC. Translation: CASSYGKTQYF.

This chain joins TRBV11-2 and TRBJ2-7; 10 positions match TRBD1. Germline CDR1 is SGHAT and CDR2 is FQNNGV. The CDR3 runs to 15 residues. The V gene end was trimmed by 5 bases and the J gene end by 6 bases; junction bases not matched to a gene: 10. CDR3 bases: TGTGCCAGCAGCCCCATCGACAGGGGGCTTAGCGAGCAGTACTTC. The encoded protein is CASSPIDRGLSEQYF.

Comments on this clone: One junction end does not reproduce the germline sequence, and a read error may be involved. J is TRBJ1-5 and V is TRBV5-3; 10 bases match TRBD1. TRBV5-3 is an open reading frame, and its role is uncertain. This CDR3 is built from 14 residues. For the CDR3, the DNA is TGTGCCAGAAGTTTGGGACAGGGGAAACAGCCCCAGCATTTT. Encoded protein: CARSLGQGKQPQHF.

This rearrangement joins TRBV6-4 to TRBJ2-3; D gene unclear. CDR3 size: 16 residues. Germline CDR1 MRHNA, CDR2 SNTAGT. V was cut by 2 bases and J by 0 bases, with 12 bases left in between. The CDR3 sequence is CASSDAMRFSTDTQYF. DNA for the CDR3: TGTGCCAGCAGTGACGCTATGCGGTTTAGCACAGATACGCAGTATTTT.

The V call is TRBV5-1, the J call TRBJ2-7; D remains ambiguous. Germline V gene sequence: CDR1 SGHRS, CDR2 YFSETQ. The CDR3 consists of 13 residues. Trimming left V 0 bases short and J 7 bases short, with 11 bases between. The CDR3 bases are TGCGCCAGCAGCTTGGGAGCCCCGCAGGAGCAGTACTTC. Protein sequence: CASSLGAPQEQYF.

The CDR3 nucleotides read TGTGCCACCGGGGTTTACACCGGGGAGCTGTTTTTT. It encodes CATGVYTGELFF. J is TRBJ2-2 and V is TRBV6-5; D is perhaps TRBD2 (5 bases). V was shortened by 10 bases and J by 3 bases, with 9 bases between the two germline ends. In germline, CDR1 is MNHEY, CDR2 SVGAGI. The CDR3 consists of 12 residues.

In its sample, this clone was seen once. The chain employs TRBV4-3 and TRBJ2-6; D is uncertain. CDR1 is LGHNA and CDR2 is YSLEER in the germline V gene. CDR3 length: 19 amino acids. V was shortened by 0 bases and J by 4 bases, with 19 bases between the two germline ends. The CDR3 loop is CASSQDRHPQLFGANVLTF. CDR3 coding DNA: TGCGCCAGCAGCCAAGATAGACATCCTCAGCTTTTCGGGGCCAACGTCCTGACTTTC.

This clone was recorded once. The CDR3 is CASRLQGAALEQYF. The CDR3 region has the DNA TGTGCCAGCAGATTACAGGGGGCAGCCCTCGAGCAGTACTTC. The chain uses TRBV2 and TRBJ2-7, with TRBD1 matching 9 bases. Losses at the gene ends were 6 bases for V and 6 bases for J; bases not matched to a gene: 9. Germline loops: CDR1 SNHLY, CDR2 FYNNEI. The CDR3 sequence is 14 residues long.

V and J are TRBV2 and TRBJ2-7; 9 nucleotides line up with TRBD1. The germline CDR1 and CDR2 sequences are SNHLY and FYNNEI. The V and J ends lost 8 bases and 2 bases, in that order; junction bases with no gene match: 7. The CDR3 consists of 14 residues. The CDR3 reads CASSTGQGTYEQYF. CDR3 in DNA: TGTGCCAGCTCTACTGGACAGGGGACCTACGAGCAGTACTTC.

The chain carries TRBV28 and TRBJ2-7; D remains ambiguous. V lost 6 bases to trimming and J lost 2 bases, with 17 bases between them. Per the germline V gene, CDR1 is MDHEN and CDR2 is SYDVKM. The CDR3 has 15 amino acids. Written as DNA, the CDR3 is TGTGCCAGCAGAACCCCCCGGCAGGCGGCCTACGAGCAGTACTTC. It translates to CASRTPRQAAYEQYF.

The chain is built from TRBV9 and TRBJ2-3; TRBD2 matches at 11 bases. The V and J ends lost 4 bases and 0 bases, in that order; junction bases with no gene match: 4. The CDR3 runs to 16 residues. CDR1 and CDR2 from the germline V gene are SGDLS and YYNGEE. CDR3 in DNA: TGTGCCAGCAGCATGGGGACTAGCGGTAGCACAGATACGCAGTATTTT. This encodes CASSMGTSGSTDTQYF.

The rearrangement links TRBV7-8 to TRBJ1-5; no reliable D call. Germline V CDR1 and CDR2: SGHVS, FQNEAQ. The V end was cut by 1 base, the J end by 0 bases, with 7 bases between. This CDR3 spans 15 amino acids. The CDR3 region has the DNA TGTGCCAGCAGCTTAGATTCAAGTAGCAATCAGCCCCAGCATTTT. Translation gives CASSLDSSSNQPQHF.

This sequence joins TRBV27 and TRBJ1-4; tentatively, D is TRBD1 (6 bases). V was clipped by 2 bases and J by 8 bases, with 18 bases between them. The CDR3 is 16 amino acids. Germline CDR1 reads MNHEY; CDR2 reads SMNVEV (reference sequence). The CDR3 DNA sequence: TGTGCCAGCAGTTTAATAACTAACAGGGTCGGAGAAAAACTGTTTTTT. This sequence encodes CASSLITNRVGEKLFF.

The chain carries TRBV19 and TRBJ1-2; TRBD1 might be the D (6 bases). Trimming stripped 7 bases from V and 4 bases from J, with 13 bases between. Germline lookup yields CDR1 LNHDA and CDR2 SQIVND (reference sequence). This CDR3 is built from 13 residues. The DNA of the CDR3 is TGTGCCAGTAACTGGGGGGCGGGCTATGGCTACACCTTC. The encoded protein is CASNWGAGYGYTF.

This rearrangement joins TRBV4-3 to TRBJ2-2; D is unclear. The CDR3 consists of 19 residues. Germline CDR1 reads LGHNA; CDR2 reads YSLEER. V lost 1 base, J lost 0 bases, and 18 bases lay in between. Written as DNA, the CDR3 is TGCGCCAGCAGCCAAGTTCCCCCTCTGGTTTCCACGAACACCGGGGAGCTGTTTTTT. Translated, it gives CASSQVPPLVSTNTGELFF.

The chain uses TRBV7-8 and TRBJ1-5, with 7 bases aligning to TRBD1. The CDR3 runs 18 residues. V trimming: 5 bases; J trimming: 0 bases; junction bases outside the gene matches: 13. The germline V gene has CDR1 SGHVS and CDR2 FQNEAQ. The CDR3 region is CASSPYPRTGHSNQPQHF. In nucleotides, the CDR3 is TGTGCCAGCAGCCCCTATCCTCGGACAGGCCATAGCAATCAGCCCCAGCATTTT. Full variable domain (missing parts from reference TRBV7-8 and TRBJ1-5): GAGVSQSPRYKVAKRGQDVALRCDPISGHVSLFWYQQALGQGPEFLTYFQNEAQLDKSGLPSDRFFAERPEGSVSTLKIQRTQQEDSAVYLCASSPYPRTGHSNQPQHFGDGTRLSIL.

This rearrangement joins TRBV5-6 to TRBJ2-1; D not resolved. Germline V gives CDR1 SGHDT, CDR2 YYEEEE. The CDR3 length is 16 residues. V was shortened by 0 bases and J by 0 bases, with 10 bases between the two germline ends. CDR3 DNA sequence: TGTGCCAGCAGCTTGGGGTGGACGAGCTCCTACAATGAGCAGTTCTTC. It codes for CASSLGWTSSYNEQFF.

The chain recombines TRBV11-2 with TRBJ2-5, with TRBD1 matching 9 bases. The end of the DNA fits TRBJ2-7 better, so the J call may be wrong. This CDR3 has 16 amino acids. CDR1 SGHAT and CDR2 FQNNGV come from the germline V gene. As DNA, the CDR3 is TGTGCCAGCAGCTTCGGGAGGTCGGGACAGGGTGGCGAGCAGTACTTC. Its translation is CASSFGRSGQGGEQYF.

The genes are TRBV27 and TRBJ2-5, with D possibly being TRBD1 or TRBD2 (5 bases each). The CDR3 has 13 amino acids. Looked up from germline, CDR1 is MNHEY and CDR2 is SMNVEV (reference sequence). The germline V and J ends were trimmed by 4 bases and 0 bases, with 6 bases remaining between them. The CDR3 sequence is CASSWGYQETQYF. CDR3 nucleotides: TGTGCCAGCAGTTGGGGGTACCAAGAGACCCAGTACTTC.

The genes are TRBV4-1 and TRBJ1-2; no clear D. The CDR3 is 19 residues long. Trimming took 3 bases from V and 2 from J, leaving 25 bases between them. From germline, CDR1 is MGHRA and CDR2 YSYEKL. CDR3 DNA: TGCGCCAGCAGCCAGGCTAGCCTAGGGTGGAGAGTGAGGAACTATGGCTACACCTTC. This gives the protein CASSQASLGWRVRNYGYTF.

This clone has a handful of counts. Other DNA variants within this sample encode the same CDR3. The V and J genes are TRBV9 and TRBJ1-5; no firm D call. Germline V gene sequence: CDR1 SGDLS, CDR2 YYNGEE. Trimming removed 0 bases at V and 0 bases at J, with 4 bases between. The CDR3 has 14 amino acids. As DNA, the CDR3 is TGTGCCAGCAGCGTAGGAGATAGCAATCAGCCCCAGCATTTT. Encoded protein: CASSVGDSNQPQHF.

Of note for this clone: Mismatch with germline at one junction end may stem from a read error. This chain joins TRBV5-3 and TRBJ2-7; 14 nucleotides match TRBD2. TRBV5-3 is classed as an ORF, of uncertain function. The CDR3 is made up of 15 amino acids. CDR3 sequence reads: CASSSGTSGSYEQYF. Here the CDR3 DNA reads TGTGCCAGCAGCTCAGGGACTAGCGGGAGCTACGAGCAGTACTTC.

The rearrangement uses TRBV20-1 and TRBJ2-3; D possibly uses TRBD1 or TRBD2 (5 bases each). Between the trimmed V and J ends, which lost 7 bases and 8 bases, there was a span of 10 bases. The V gene's germline CDR1 is DFQATT and CDR2 SNEGSKA (reference sequence). The CDR3 totals 10 residues. The CDR3 bases are TGCAGTGTGAGGGGTGGTACGCAGTATTTT. It is translated as CSVRGGTQYF.

The CDR3 region is CASSVRDRVLDEQYF. The CDR3 DNA follows: TGTGCCAGCAGCGTCCGGGACAGGGTACTTGACGAGCAGTACTTC. The chain uses TRBV9 and TRBJ2-7, with 9 bases fitting TRBD1. The CDR3 totals 15 residues. Trimming at V came to 2 bases and at J to 5 bases, leaving 8 bases not matched to a gene. Germline-derived CDR1 and CDR2 are SGDLS and YYNGEE.